This T cell receptor beta chain is drawn from a study of shared clonotypes between healthy human individuals. Study summary: Each donor's CD8 memory used one plate, CD8 naive two, each CD4 subset three.

The length of the CDR3 is 15 residues. Trimming stripped 4 bases from V and 2 bases from J, with 14 bases between. Germline V CDR1 and CDR2: SGHDT, YYEEEE. The assay was immunoSEQ multiplex PCR, and TCRdb's table has in-frame clones only and misses some. The data contain 2.3 million or so clones, about 92% of them singletons. The specimen was naive CD4+ T cells from PBMCs. Subset: CD45RA+ positively selected. The rearrangement joins TRBV5-6 to TRBJ2-3; D not certain. The source is a man younger than 30 in good health. Some clones in this sample may be carry-over from other donors' samples. The CDR3 DNA reads TGTGCCAGCAGCGATTCTCGACCTGACACAGATACGCAGTATTTT. Its protein product is CASSDSRPDTDTQYF.